This is a list of T cell receptor beta chains from one sample in a study of blood T cell repertoires in COVID-19. Produced via immunoSEQ multiplex PCR; TCRdb's table is partial and in-frame only. The top ten hold 0.6% to 0.9% of the sample, which has some 200,000 clones, around 94% seen once. Sample: peripheral blood. The receptors come from a man aged 25-40 years with COVID-19, enrolled during active disease. The conserved cysteine and the conserved F or W are not part of the CDR3 here.

cdr3_aa: ATSSRTGGYEQY; j_call: TRBJ2-7; v_call: TRBV15
cdr3_aa: ASSVYPPGLAGDTGELF; j_call: TRBJ2-2; v_call: TRBV9
cdr3_aa: ASSSDTIREQY; j_call: TRBJ2-7; v_call: TRBV18
cdr3_aa: ASSSAGGYTNSPLH; j_call: TRBJ1-6; v_call: TRBV27
cdr3_aa: ASSHGAGLEF; j_call: TRBJ2-1; v_call: TRBV6-2/TRBV6-3
cdr3_aa: ASSPRQSETEAF; j_call: TRBJ1-1; v_call: TRBV5-4
cdr3_aa: SASRDNNEKLF; j_call: TRBJ1-4; v_call: TRBV20-1
cdr3_aa: ATSRETTGAYEQY; j_call: TRBJ2-7; v_call: TRBV15
cdr3_aa: AISESSSYNSPLH; j_call: TRBJ1-6; v_call: TRBV10-3
cdr3_aa: ASSPTWGDTEAF; j_call: TRBJ1-1; v_call: TRBV27
cdr3_aa: ASKRGRGIENGYT; j_call: TRBJ1-2; v_call: TRBV2
cdr3_aa: ASSLERTSTDTQY; j_call: TRBJ2-3; v_call: TRBV11-2
cdr3_aa: ASSESGQGWDTQY; j_call: TRBJ2-3; v_call: TRBV25-1
cdr3_aa: ASSLTRGEVAKNIQY; j_call: TRBJ2-4; v_call: TRBV2
cdr3_aa: ATSEGTGPTQH; j_call: TRBJ1-5; v_call: TRBV24-1
cdr3_aa: ASSSPGTLYEQY; j_call: TRBJ2-7; v_call: TRBV2
cdr3_aa: ASQGTEAF; j_call: TRBJ1-1; v_call: TRBV10-3
cdr3_aa: ASRVTGAKTQETQY; j_call: TRBJ2-5; v_call: TRBV6-4
cdr3_aa: ASSLVQTPEAF; j_call: TRBJ1-1; v_call: TRBV7-9
cdr3_aa: ASSQVAGETQY; j_call: TRBJ2-5; v_call: TRBV3-1/TRBV3-2
cdr3_aa: ASSRSMTGVNTEAF; j_call: TRBJ1-1; v_call: TRBV7-9
cdr3_aa: ASTLTGTGRDPDTQY; j_call: TRBJ2-3; v_call: TRBV5-1
cdr3_aa: ASSPPGGDTQY; j_call: TRBJ2-3; v_call: TRBV27
cdr3_aa: ASSFRTGEANTEAF; j_call: TRBJ1-1; v_call: TRBV5-1
cdr3_aa: ASSYSSPIIDGYT; j_call: TRBJ1-2; v_call: TRBV6-5
cdr3_aa: ASSQGGGQVNQPQH; j_call: TRBJ1-5; v_call: TRBV4-1
cdr3_aa: ASSPLENEQF; j_call: TRBJ2-1; v_call: TRBV13
cdr3_aa: ASSPGQGSYEQY; j_call: TRBJ2-7; v_call: TRBV2
cdr3_aa: ASSQGTFNQPQH; j_call: TRBJ1-5; v_call: TRBV19